This T cell receptor (beta chain) derives from a study of glioma-infiltrating T cells after dendritic cell vaccination. Study at large: Dendritic cell vaccine was injected intradermally three times, biweekly.

Produced via immunoSEQ multiplex PCR; TCRdb's table is partial and in-frame only. The table has 55,000 to 75,000 clones, about 86% seen once. The time point denotes: after dendritic cell vaccination, including at tumor progression/relapse. The receptor was isolated from a human donor with glioblastoma. This material consisted of blood, taken after dendritic cell vaccination.

The CDR3 sequence: CASSLAIKISGGAIGELFF. DNA for the CDR3: TGCGCCAGCAGCTTAGCAATCAAGATCAGCGGGGGGGCGATCGGGGAGCTGTTTTTT. This chain links TRBV5-1 with TRBJ2-2, with 10 positions matching TRBD2. Germline CDR1 and CDR2: SGHRS and YFSETQ. J gave up 7 bases and V 2 bases, and 17 bases lay outside the gene matches. CDR3 size: 19 residues.